This entry lists 18 T cell receptor beta chains sequenced from one sample in a study of blood T cell repertoires in COVID-19. Produced via immunoSEQ multiplex PCR; TCRdb's table is partial and in-frame only. The top ten hold 1.6% of the sample, which has 300,000 or so clones, about 82% seen once. The sequenced sample was peripheral blood. The receptor set was obtained from a woman aged 45 to 65 with acute or convalescent COVID-19.

The chain combines TRBV19 with TRBJ2-1; no clear D. The V end was cut by 10 bases, the J end by 0 bases, with 19 bases between. This CDR3 is built from 16 residues. Germline CDR1 reads LNHDA; CDR2 reads SQIVND (reference sequence). CDR3 in DNA: TGTGCCACCAGACTCCACTCCGTCCTCTCCTACAATGAGCAGTTCTTC. It is translated as CATRLHSVLSYNEQFF.

This clone was counted a few times. Other DNA variants within this sample encode the same CDR3. DNA of the CDR3: TGCGCCAGCAGCTTGGGCGACAGGGGCTACGAGCAGTACTTC. It encodes CASSLGDRGYEQYF. This chain links TRBV5-1 with TRBJ2-7; 8 bases agree with TRBD1. This CDR3 contains 14 residues. Germline CDR1 reads SGHRS; CDR2 reads YFSETQ. The ends lost 0 bases at V and 3 bases at J; junction bases unmatched: 2.

This clone came up once. The rearrangement joins TRBV15 to TRBJ1-4, with 8 bases that match TRBD1. Germline V gives CDR1 LNHNV, CDR2 YYDKDF (reference sequence). J lost 6 bases, V lost 0 bases, and 3 bases had no gene match. This CDR3 contains 15 residues. This chain's CDR3 is CATSRETGGHEKLFF. Here the CDR3 DNA reads TGTGCCACCAGCAGAGAAACAGGGGGGCATGAAAAACTGTTTTTT.

Regarding this clone: Other DNA sequences from this sample encode an identical CDR3 as well. The rearrangement links TRBV10-3 to TRBJ1-1; TRBD1 matches 11 bases. The germline V gene has CDR1 ENHRY and CDR2 SYGVKD. The CDR3 contains 16 residues. V lost 2 bases, J lost 2 bases, and 4 bases stayed unmatched. CDR3 in amino acids: CAISEPGQGANTEAFF. The CDR3 DNA sequence: TGTGCCATCAGTGAGCCTGGACAGGGGGCAAACACTGAAGCTTTCTTT.

This chain uses TRBV2 with TRBJ2-4, with D perhaps matching TRBD1 (6 bases). Trimming left V 6 bases short and J 0 bases short, with 12 bases between. CDR1 and CDR2 from the germline V gene are SNHLY and FYNNEI. This CDR3 has 15 amino acids. The CDR3 region has the DNA TGTGCCAGCAGGACAGGATTTTTAGCCAAAAACATTCAGTACTTC. Translating it yields CASRTGFLAKNIQYF.

For this clone: The same CDR3 also results from other DNA sequences found in this sample. The chain uses TRBV5-1 and TRBJ2-7; perhaps TRBD1 as D (6 bases). CDR1 and CDR2 from the germline V gene are SGHRS and YFSETQ. This CDR3 contains 14 residues. The germline V and J ends were trimmed by 4 bases and 0 bases, with 11 bases remaining between them. The DNA of the CDR3 is TGCGCCAGCAGCCGACAGGTGAGCTCCTACGAGCAGTACTTC. As protein: CASSRQVSSYEQYF.

The chain recombines TRBV6-5 with TRBJ2-1, with 9 bases matching TRBD1. The CDR3 sequence is 15 residues long. The germline V gene has CDR1 MNHEY and CDR2 SVGAGI. Trimming cost V 7 bases and J 1 base; bases outside gene matches: 5. Here the CDR3 DNA reads TGTGCCAGCATAGACAGGGGGGGTTCCTACAATGAGCAGTTCTTC. Translation gives CASIDRGGSYNEQFF.

The chain combines TRBV30 with TRBJ1-4, with D maybe TRBD1 (5 bases). CDR1 GTSNPN and CDR2 SVGIG come from the germline V gene (reference sequence). V was pared by 5 bases and J by 2 bases, with 12 bases between. This CDR3 region has 14 residues. This CDR3 is CAWWRGATNEKLFF. The CDR3 DNA is TGTGCCTGGTGGAGGGGTGCCACTAATGAAAAACTGTTTTTT.

The chain recombines TRBV5-1 with TRBJ1-2; 8 bases agree with TRBD1. J lost 9 bases, V lost 2 bases, and 3 bases had no gene match. CDR1 is SGHRS and CDR2 is YFSETQ in the germline V gene. CDR3 size: 12 residues. The DNA of the CDR3 is TGCGCCAGCAGCTTCGACAGGGGAAGCTACACCTTC. Residues: CASSFDRGSYTF.

This clone was seen once. The chain has TRBV3-1 (or the pseudogene TRBV3-2) and TRBJ2-7; 8 nucleotides match TRBD1. Unmatched junction bases numbered 3, after V lost 5 bases and J lost 0 bases. This CDR3 has 14 amino acids. The germline CDR1 and CDR2 sequences are LGHDT and YNNKEL (reference sequence). The CDR3 region is CASSSGQGSYEQYF. The CDR3 bases are TGTGCCAGCAGCTCCGGACAGGGCTCCTACGAGCAGTACTTC.

The rearrangement joins TRBV18 to TRBJ1-1; 8 positions agree with TRBD1. After removal of 8 bases from V and 4 bases from J, the junction contained 9 bases not matched to a gene. Germline loops: CDR1 KGHSH, CDR2 LQKENI. The CDR3 is 14 amino acids. The CDR3 DNA sequence: TGTGCCAGCCACGTCCAGGGGGCTGGCACTGAAGCTTTCTTT. Translation gives CASHVQGAGTEAFF.

J is TRBJ1-2 and V is TRBV6-5; 10 nucleotides line up with TRBD1. Germline trimming cut 6 bases from V and 2 bases from J; bases unmatched to any gene: 0. CDR1 and CDR2 from the germline V gene are MNHEY and SVGAGI. The CDR3 extends over 13 amino acids. CDR3 sequence: CASRTGGNYGYTF. The CDR3 DNA follows: TGTGCCAGCAGGACAGGGGGCAACTATGGCTACACCTTC.

This clone was picked up one time. This chain links TRBV7-3 with TRBJ2-3; 13 nucleotides agree with TRBD2. Germline loops: CDR1 SGHTA, CDR2 FQGTGA. This CDR3 spans 17 amino acids. V lost 0 bases and J lost 2; bases outside the gene matches: 2. CDR3 coding DNA: TGTGCCAGCAGCTTAACACTAGCGGGAGGGCCCACAGATACGCAGTATTTT. Its protein product is CASSLTLAGGPTDTQYF. The full variable domain, completed using reference TRBV7-3 and TRBJ2-3, is GAGVSQTPSNKVTEKGKYVELRCDPISGHTALYWYRQSLGQGPEFLIYFQGTGAADDSGLPNDRFFAVRPEGSVSTLKIQRTERGDSAVYLCASSLTLAGGPTDTQYFGPGTRLTVL.

This clone turned up a few times. The V call is TRBV7-2, the J call TRBJ2-1; TRBD2 might be the D (6 bases). The CDR3 is 13 amino acids. V lost 8 bases and J 3 bases, leaving 11 bases between the germline ends. The germline V gene has CDR1 SGHTA and CDR2 FQGNSA. CDR3 sequence reads: CASRSGDYNEQFF. The CDR3 bases are TGTGCCAGCCGTAGCGGCGACTACAATGAGCAGTTCTTC.

V and J are TRBV6-2 or TRBV6-3 and TRBJ2-4; D is undetermined. Germline values: CDR1 MNHEY, CDR2 SVGEGT. The CDR3 spans 14 residues. V dropped 0 bases and J dropped 8 bases, with 11 bases sitting between them. CDR3 sequence reads: CASSYSVEADIQYF. CDR3 DNA: TGTGCCAGCAGTTACTCGGTTGAGGCGGACATTCAGTACTTC.

DNA of the CDR3: TGTGCCAGCAGCACGGTACTAGCGGGAGGAGAGACCCAGTACTTC. Translating it yields CASSTVLAGGETQYF. The gene calls are TRBV7-2 and TRBJ2-5, with 12 bases that match TRBD2. J gave up 4 bases and V 5 bases, and 5 bases lay outside the gene matches. Per germline, CDR1 SGHTA and CDR2 FQGNSA. The CDR3 extends over 15 amino acids.

The chain recombines TRBV29-1 with TRBJ1-2, with 8 bases identical to TRBD1. Looked up from germline, CDR1 is SQVTM and CDR2 is ANQGSEA. V lost 3 bases to trimming and J lost 2 bases; unmatched junction nucleotides: 2. The CDR3 contains 13 residues. The CDR3 reads CSVDNRGNYGYTF. The DNA of the CDR3 is TGCAGCGTTGATAACAGGGGGAACTATGGCTACACCTTC.

V and J are TRBV10-3 and TRBJ2-1, with TRBD2 identical over 15 bases. With V trimmed by 5 bases and J by 10 bases, 3 bases remained unmatched. The CDR3 totals 14 residues. Germline V CDR1 and CDR2: ENHRY, SYGVKD. CDR3 loop: CAISQGLAGGEQFF. For the CDR3, the DNA is TGTGCCATCAGTCAGGGACTAGCGGGAGGAGAGCAGTTCTTC.